This T cell receptor beta chain was captured in a study of control samples from healthy donors and cancer patients. Here immunoSEQ multiplex PCR was the method, and the copy in TCRdb shows in-frame clones only, minus some. This sample carries 90,000 to 140,000 clones, around four fifths of them seen once, and the ten largest clones take around 13%. V lost 1 base and J lost 3, with 10 bases in between. Germline CDR1 is SGDLS and CDR2 is YYNGEE. The CDR3 length is 15 residues. This receptor was obtained from a woman aged 45-65 years in good health. The chain recombines TRBV9 with TRBJ1-4; D is ambiguous. The sequenced sample was blood. The DNA for the CDR3 is TGTGCCAGCAGCGTATCCGGAGGGCCTAATGAAAAACTGTTTTTT. Protein: CASSVSGGPNEKLFF.